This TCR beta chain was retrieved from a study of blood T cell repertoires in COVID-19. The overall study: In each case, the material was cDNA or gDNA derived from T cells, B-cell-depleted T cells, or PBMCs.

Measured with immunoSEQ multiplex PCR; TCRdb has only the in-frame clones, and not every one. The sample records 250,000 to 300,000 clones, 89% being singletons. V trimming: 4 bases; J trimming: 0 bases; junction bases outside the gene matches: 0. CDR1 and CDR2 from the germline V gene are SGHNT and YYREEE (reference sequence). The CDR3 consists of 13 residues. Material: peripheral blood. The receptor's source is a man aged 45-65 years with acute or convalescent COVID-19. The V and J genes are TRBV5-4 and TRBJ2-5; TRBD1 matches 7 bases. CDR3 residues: CASSDRDQETQYF. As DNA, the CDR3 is TGTGCCAGCAGCGACAGGGACCAAGAGACCCAGTACTTC.